This TCR beta chain was retrieved from a study of T cell repertoires in cytomegalovirus infection (dated by TCRdb to the late 2010s). Study-wide context: Peptide stimulations targeted recently identified HLA-C-restricted CMV epitopes, whose presentation resists viral immunomodulation, together with well-studied HLA-B-restricted epitopes. Donor HLA type was relevant to the analysis, as public TCR beta signatures indicated carriage of CMV infection together with the matching HLA type.

Results the study describes overall, beyond this receptor: The ex vivo response was dominated by HLA-C-restricted CMV-specific TCR beta clonotypes, and the single most frequent clonotype in two of eight donors was supplied by these HLA-C-restricted clonotypes. In both this cohort and an independent roughly 400-donor cohort, the cumulative frequency of public TCR beta family members distinguished carriers of CMV infection plus the relevant HLA type.

Sequencing was carried out with an Illumina HiSeq 1500. TCRdb handled the public reads itself, with Q25 trimming in fastp and clone calling in MiXCR, and kept productive beta chains. CDR3 protein duplicates are merged, each entry listing the most common genes and DNA. The sample records under 130,000 distinct CDR3 sequences, under 55% of which are singletons. Around 74% of the sample rests with the top ten. Worth noting for this clonotype: What this receptor recognizes is not known. No clone much larger than this one lies a single base away; base qualities are absent.

Trimming removed 7 bases from V and 0 bases from J; the gene matches leave 7 bases unexplained. The CDR3 runs 17 amino acids, cysteine and phenylalanine included. Of all the DNA, just the CDR3 is kept, 51 bases in frame from base 1. CDR1 is given as SGHVT and CDR2 as SQSDAQ, both from the germline V gene. The sample's treatment or condition label is to be understood as: in vitro stimulation with specific CMV peptide epitopes to enrich CMV-specific T cells. The rearranged chain carries TRBV7-4 and TRBJ2-6, with 9 bases aligning to TRBD1. The material sequenced was CD8+ T cells from cultured PBMCs, taken from culture after CMV antigen stimulation. The receptor's source is a human donor in good health (CMV status not recorded). Some clones in this sample may be carry-over from other donors' samples. This receptor carries the CDR3 CASKTGGFSSGANVLTF. The DNA is TGTGCCAGCAAAACAGGGGGCTTCAGCTCTGGGGCCAACGTCCTGACTTTC.